The 28 T cell receptor beta chains listed next were all sequenced from one sample in a study of T-cell memory formation after mild COVID-19. TCRdb fed the 5' RACE reads into MiXCR, producing one record per CDR3 protein. Altogether about 560,000 distinct CDR3 sequences are present, 20% to 25% being singletons, with the ten largest covering under 8.5%. Sequencing was done on a sample of PBMCs or a T cell subset sorted from them (not recorded which). These receptors all come from an adult woman who had mild COVID-19 (a few samples of this study predate the infection). Cell type and time point are not known.

This chain links TRBV7-8 with TRBJ2-2; D is unresolved. V lost 1 base and J lost 7, with 13 bases in between. Per the germline V gene, CDR1 is SGHVS and CDR2 is FQNEAQ. The CDR3 is 15 residues long. The CDR3 coding sequence is TGTGCCAGCAGCTTAGTGGGTTCGGGCGTCGGGGAGCTGTTTTTT. This translates into CASSLVGSGVGELFF.

This rearrangement joins TRBV7-3 to TRBJ2-3; TRBD2 matches 13 bases. The CDR3 length is 13 residues. Germline CDR1 is SGHTA and CDR2 is FQGTGA. V was clipped by 5 bases and J by 10 bases; unmatched bases: 3. The CDR3 coding sequence is TGTGCCAGCAGCCAGACTAGCGGGAGGCCGCAGTATTTT. This gives the protein CASSQTSGRPQYF.

This clonotype was recorded a few times. The chain is built from TRBV15 and TRBJ2-3, with D maybe TRBD2 (5 bases). Trimming shortened V by 3 bases and J by 5 bases, and 9 bases separated the two germline ends. CDR3 length: 13 residues. Germline CDR1 is LNHNV and CDR2 is YYDKDF (reference sequence). The CDR3 DNA reads TGTGCCACCAGCAGTTACCGGGGAGATACGCAGTATTTT. Its protein product is CATSSYRGDTQYF.

V and J are TRBV7-9 and TRBJ1-2; possible D gene TRBD1, 6 bases. This CDR3 contains 17 residues. CDR1 and CDR2 (germline): SEHNR, FQNEAQ (reference sequence). V lost 8 bases and J 7 bases, leaving 29 bases between the germline ends. The CDR3 region is CASAPGPIRTEERGYTF. CDR3 sequence (DNA): TGTGCCAGCGCACCCGGACCCATACGGACAGAAGAACGTGGCTACACCTTC.

The chain employs TRBV30 and TRBJ1-4, with 9 bases fitting TRBD1. V lost 6 bases and J lost 6; bases outside the gene matches: 8. The CDR3 sequence is 14 residues long. Germline V CDR1 and CDR2: GTSNPN, SVGIG (reference sequence). The CDR3, as DNA: TGTGCCTGTACCATACAGGGGGCGGATGAAAAACTGTTTTTT. It encodes CACTIQGADEKLFF.

This chain uses TRBV20-1 with TRBJ2-3; 9 positions match TRBD2. Germline lookup yields CDR1 DFQATT and CDR2 SNEGSKA (reference sequence). J was trimmed by 4 bases and V by 1 base; bases with no gene match: 15. CDR3 size: 18 residues. CDR3 in amino acids: CSARAVVGAGGPPDTQYF. The CDR3 coding sequence is TGCAGTGCTAGAGCGGTGGTGGGGGCGGGGGGGCCCCCAGATACGCAGTATTTT.

This clonotype was detected only a few times. The chain combines TRBV24-1 with TRBJ2-1; the D gene is possibly TRBD2 (6 bases). The CDR3 extends over 14 amino acids. The germline V and J ends were trimmed by 3 bases and 7 bases, with 12 bases remaining between them. Germline CDR1 reads KGHDR; CDR2 reads SFDVKD. The CDR3 loop reads CATSDRTILNEQFF. CDR3 in DNA: TGTGCCACCAGTGATCGGACTATCCTTAATGAGCAGTTCTTC.

In its sample, this clonotype was seen a few times. This chain links TRBV15 with TRBJ2-3, with 7 bases matching TRBD2. V shed 2 bases, J shed 0 bases, and the junction held 5 bases outside the gene matches. Germline lookup yields CDR1 LNHNV and CDR2 YYDKDF (reference sequence). The CDR3 sequence is 16 residues long. CDR3 region: CATSRRLAASTDTQYF. The CDR3 DNA sequence: TGTGCCACCAGCAGACGGCTAGCGGCTAGCACAGATACGCAGTATTTT.

V usage is TRBV3-1 and J usage is TRBJ1-1; weak D call: TRBD1 (5 bases). V lost 3 bases, J lost 2 bases, and 10 bases lay in between. Germline CDR1 and CDR2: LGHDT and YNNKEL (reference sequence). CDR3 length: 14 residues. This CDR3 is CASSHDSANTEAFF. Here the CDR3 DNA reads TGTGCCAGCAGCCACGACAGTGCCAACACTGAAGCTTTCTTT.

In this sample, this clonotype turned up a few times. This sequence joins TRBV20-1 and TRBJ1-5; D is uncertain. The CDR3 is 15 amino acids. Germline V lookup: CDR1 DFQATT, CDR2 SNEGSKA (reference sequence). V was cut by 3 bases and J by 3 bases, with 15 bases left in between. In DNA form, the CDR3 reads TGCAGTGCTAGTAGGTTGGACGGACTCAATCAGCCCCAGCATTTT. Translated: CSASRLDGLNQPQHF.

This clonotype showed up just a few times. This chain links TRBV6-6 with TRBJ1-3, with D uncertain. Germline assignment: CDR1 MNHNY and CDR2 SVGAGI (reference sequence). This CDR3 contains 13 residues. Trimming left V 7 bases short and J 0 bases short, with 7 bases between. The CDR3 here is CASTWTSGNTIYF. As DNA, the CDR3 is TGTGCCAGCACCTGGACCTCTGGAAACACCATATATTTT.

The CDR3 region has the DNA TGCAGTGCGACCCAGGTCGGGGGGGTGCCCACAGATACGCAGTATTTT. Amino acid sequence: CSATQVGGVPTDTQYF. The chain is built from TRBV20-1 and TRBJ2-3, with TRBD2 identical over 8 bases. The ends lost 6 bases at V and 2 bases at J; junction bases unmatched: 13. Germline CDR1 is DFQATT and CDR2 is SNEGSKA (reference sequence). The CDR3 is made up of 16 amino acids.

The V and J genes are TRBV5-1 and TRBJ1-2, with TRBD1 matching 10 bases. The CDR3 is 14 amino acids. Germline V lookup: CDR1 SGHRS, CDR2 YFSETQ. With V trimmed by 4 bases and J by 7 bases, 7 bases remained unmatched. The DNA for the CDR3 is TGCGCCAGCAGCCCGGACAGGGGGGGAGGTGGCTACACCTTC. Translation: CASSPDRGGGGYTF.

This clonotype was recorded a few times. The DNA for the CDR3 is TGCAGTGCTCGAACTCGGACTAGCGGGAGAAGATACGAGCAGTACTTC. Its translation is CSARTRTSGRRYEQYF. This sequence joins TRBV20-1 and TRBJ2-7; 13 bases are a match to TRBD2. Trimming took 5 bases from V and 4 from J; bases not matched to a gene: 11. CDR1 is DFQATT and CDR2 is SNEGSKA in the germline V gene (reference sequence). This CDR3 has 16 residues.

This clonotype occurred a few times. The rearrangement links TRBV10-3 to TRBJ1-1; possible D gene TRBD1, 6 bases. The CDR3 runs to 14 residues. Per germline, CDR1 ENHRY and CDR2 SYGVKD. V lost 3 bases to trimming and J lost 5 bases, with 13 bases between them. The CDR3, as DNA: TGTGCCATCAGTGATCCGGGGGCCCGAACTGAAGCTTTCTTT. This gives the protein CAISDPGARTEAFF.

This clonotype occurred a few times. This chain links TRBV7-3 with TRBJ1-1; no definite D call. CDR1 SGHTA and CDR2 FQGTGA come from the germline V gene. Trimming removed 3 bases at V and 3 bases at J, with 8 bases between. This CDR3 spans 13 amino acids. DNA for the CDR3: TGTGCCAGCAGCTTGGAGGGCCACACTGAAGCTTTCTTT. Protein sequence: CASSLEGHTEAFF.

This clonotype was picked up a small number of times. The CDR3 DNA sequence: TGTGCCATCAGTGTGAGCTCTGGGGCCAACGTCCTGACTTTC. It codes for CAISVSSGANVLTF. This chain links TRBV10-3 with TRBJ2-6; D is ambiguous. Germline V CDR1 and CDR2: ENHRY, SYGVKD. V lost 4 bases, J lost 0 bases, and 4 bases lay in between. This CDR3 region has 14 residues.

This clonotype has only a few counts. The V call is TRBV30, the J call TRBJ2-7, with 7 bases matching TRBD2. CDR1 and CDR2 from the germline V gene are GTSNPN and SVGIG (reference sequence). V lost 5 bases, J lost 8 bases, and 12 bases stayed unmatched. The CDR3 runs to 13 residues. The CDR3 coding sequence is TGTGCCTGGGGGGACTACCCAGGTGGGAAGCAGTACTTC. Translation: CAWGDYPGGKQYF.

The gene calls are TRBV7-9 and TRBJ1-3; tentative D call: TRBD1 (5 bases). V was pared by 6 bases and J by 0 bases, with 15 bases between. In germline, CDR1 is SEHNR, CDR2 FQNEAQ (reference sequence). The CDR3 runs 16 residues. The CDR3: CASSLGEGYSGNTIYF. The CDR3 DNA reads TGTGCCAGCAGTCTAGGGGAGGGGTACTCTGGAAACACCATATATTTT.

The table lists this clonotype with a few counts. The chain couples TRBV6-1 to TRBJ1-3, with D perhaps matching TRBD1 (5 bases). This CDR3 contains 16 residues. The germline CDR1 and CDR2 sequences are MNHNS and SASEGT. V was shortened by 7 bases and J by 4 bases, with 20 bases between the two germline ends. The CDR3 here is CASTSAQGTPGNTIYF. Here the CDR3 DNA reads TGTGCCAGCACCTCCGCCCAGGGAACACCAGGAAACACCATATATTTT.

Ten or more counts support this clonotype. The rearrangement joins TRBV18 to TRBJ2-1; perhaps TRBD1 as D (6 bases). The V and J ends lost 6 bases and 0 bases respectively, with 6 bases between them. From germline, CDR1 is KGHSH and CDR2 LQKENI. This CDR3 region has 13 residues. As DNA, the CDR3 is TGTGCCAGCTCGGACAGCTCCTACAATGAGCAGTTCTTC. Translated, it gives CASSDSSYNEQFF. Looking up the rest from reference TRBV18 and TRBJ2-1 gives the full variable domain: NAGVMQNPRHLVRRRGQEARLRCSPMKGHSHVYWYRQLPEEGLKFMVYLQKENIIDESGMPKERFSAEFPKEGPSILRIQQVVRGDSAAYFCASSDSSYNEQFFGPGTRLTVL.

The chain links TRBV24-1 to TRBJ2-7; possible D gene TRBD1, 5 bases. Trimming shortened V by 5 bases and J by 4 bases, and 14 bases separated the two germline ends. The germline gives CDR1 KGHDR, CDR2 SFDVKD. CDR3 length: 14 amino acids. CDR3 sequence (DNA): TGTGCCACCAGTGGCCCCGGCAGGGTATACGAGCAGTACTTC. This translates into CATSGPGRVYEQYF.

This clonotype has more than one count but fewer than ten. The chain combines TRBV7-6 with TRBJ2-5; 7 positions agree with TRBD1. Germline-derived CDR1 and CDR2 are SGHVS and FNYEAQ. The CDR3 totals 12 residues. The V gene end was trimmed by 5 bases and the J gene end by 5 bases; junction bases not matched to a gene: 2. The CDR3, as DNA: TGTGCCAGCAGCAACAGGGGTGAGACCCAGTACTTC. Protein sequence: CASSNRGETQYF. Full variable domain (missing parts from reference TRBV7-6 and TRBJ2-5): GAGVSQSPRYKVTKRGQDVALRCDPISGHVSLYWYRQALGQGPEFLTYFNYEAQQDKSGLPNDRFSAERPEGSISTLTIQRTEQRDSAMYRCASSNRGETQYFGPGTRLLVL.

This clonotype was recorded at least ten times. This rearrangement joins TRBV7-6 to TRBJ2-1; D is uncertain. V was shortened by 4 bases and J by 9 bases, with 10 bases between the two germline ends. The V gene's germline CDR1 is SGHVS and CDR2 FNYEAQ. CDR3 size: 12 residues. CDR3 in DNA: TGTGCCAGCAGCTCCCAAGGTGGTGAGCAGTTCTTC. Its translation is CASSSQGGEQFF.

The chain has TRBV27 and TRBJ2-7; D possibly corresponds to TRBD1 (5 bases). Trimming took off 8 bases at V and 3 bases at J, with 11 bases between the two ends. CDR1 is MNHEY and CDR2 is SMNVEV in the germline V gene (reference sequence). CDR3 length: 12 residues. The chain's CDR3 is CASGITGYEQYF. The CDR3 DNA follows: TGTGCCAGCGGAATCACAGGCTACGAGCAGTACTTC.

The rearrangement links TRBV12-3 or TRBV12-4 to TRBJ2-6, with D unclear. Trimming cost V 6 bases and J 3 bases, with 6 bases left between them. The length of the CDR3 is 13 residues. CDR3 bases: TGTGCCAGCAGAGTTGGTGGGGCCAACGTCCTGACTTTC. It codes for CASRVGGANVLTF.

This clonotype came up a few times. CDR3 nucleotides: TGTGCCAGCAGTGAATCCGGGACAGCCCACAACGAGCAGTACTTC. Protein sequence: CASSESGTAHNEQYF. The chain combines TRBV25-1 with TRBJ2-7, with 7 bases that match TRBD1. The CDR3 has 15 residues. CDR1 is MGHDK and CDR2 is SYGVNS in the germline V gene. Germline trimming cut 1 base from V and 5 bases from J; bases unmatched to any gene: 8.

This clonotype was seen a handful of times. J is TRBJ2-7 and V is TRBV5-1; D remains ambiguous. The germline gives CDR1 SGHRS, CDR2 YFSETQ. The CDR3 has 14 residues. Trimming cost V 1 base and J 5 bases, with 13 bases left between them. The CDR3 DNA follows: TGCGCCAGCAGCTTGAGTACCGTGACCAACGAGCAGTACTTC. This codes for CASSLSTVTNEQYF.